Below, 27 T cell receptor beta chains from the same sample are listed, as sequenced in a study of shared clonotypes between healthy human individuals. Terminally differentiated effector memory CD45RA+ cells were excluded from the naive CD8 cells, which were CD45RO-negative and positively selected for CCR7. Repertoires were generated with immunoSEQ multiplex PCR, while TCRdb's copy carries only in-frame clones and drops some. Of about 2,100,000 clones listed, just over 90% are singletons. Material: naive CD8+ T cells from PBMCs. The receptors were sampled from a man in his late teens or twenties in good health. Some clones in this sample may be carry-over from other donors' samples.

The chain is built from TRBV28 and TRBJ2-7; no definite D call. This CDR3 is built from 16 residues. The V end was cut by 4 bases, the J end by 2 bases, with 18 bases between. CDR1 MDHEN and CDR2 SYDVKM come from the germline V gene. This chain's CDR3 is CASSSQTVLATYEQYF. The DNA of the CDR3 is TGTGCCAGCAGTTCACAGACGGTACTTGCTACCTACGAGCAGTACTTC.

This clone was detected only a few times. The chain recombines TRBV27 with TRBJ1-5, with D hard to call. Trimming took off 5 bases at V and 8 bases at J, with 13 bases between the two ends. This CDR3 spans 13 amino acids. In germline, CDR1 is MNHEY, CDR2 SMNVEV (reference sequence). The DNA of the CDR3 is TGTGCCAGCAGTATTCTGGCTCGGAAGCCCCAGCATTTT. Translated: CASSILARKPQHF.

The rearrangement joins TRBV27 to TRBJ1-5, with 7 bases that match TRBD1. The trim removed 5 bases at V and 6 bases at J, leaving 13 bases unmatched. Germline V CDR1 and CDR2: MNHEY, SMNVEV (reference sequence). This CDR3 has 16 residues. CDR3 sequence reads: CASSAQGTEKVQPQHF. DNA of the CDR3: TGTGCCAGCAGTGCACAAGGGACAGAGAAGGTTCAGCCCCAGCATTTT.

The chain links TRBV28 to TRBJ2-5, with D possibly TRBD1 on 5 matching bases. Germline V gene sequence: CDR1 MDHEN, CDR2 SYDVKM. With 1 base removed from V and 5 bases from J, the gap between germline ends came to 11 bases. The CDR3 is 14 amino acids. The CDR3 DNA is TGTGCCAGCAGTTTATTCGGCAGGGCCGAGACCCAGTACTTC. This sequence encodes CASSLFGRAETQYF.

The chain carries TRBV11-2 and TRBJ1-4; D ambiguous. The CDR3 contains 16 residues. The ends were cut back, 0 bases at V and 0 bases at J, with 8 bases in the middle. Germline assignment: CDR1 SGHAT and CDR2 FQNNGV. In DNA, the CDR3 is TGTGCCAGCAGCTTAGACGGACGGTCAACTAATGAAAAACTGTTTTTT. Translated, it gives CASSLDGRSTNEKLFF.

V usage is TRBV5-1 and J usage is TRBJ1-1; TRBD1 aligns across 12 bases. Per germline, CDR1 SGHRS and CDR2 YFSETQ. V lost 2 bases and J lost 5; bases outside the gene matches: 7. There are 16 residues in the CDR3. CDR3 residues: CASSFGTGGSLTEAFF. As DNA, the CDR3 is TGCGCCAGCAGCTTTGGGACAGGGGGCTCCTTAACTGAAGCTTTCTTT.

The DNA for the CDR3 is TGTGCCAGTGCCGGGACACGGACAGATACGCAGTATTTT. Protein sequence: CASAGTRTDTQYF. The V call is TRBV19, the J call TRBJ2-3; possible D gene TRBD1, 6 bases. In germline, CDR1 is LNHDA, CDR2 SQIVND (reference sequence). V shed 8 bases and J shed 3 bases, with 12 bases lying between them. CDR3 size: 13 residues.

The V gene is TRBV27, the J gene TRBJ2-7; 14 bases align to TRBD2. V lost 5 bases to trimming and J lost 5 bases; unmatched junction nucleotides: 8. The germline CDR1 and CDR2 sequences are MNHEY and SMNVEV (reference sequence). This CDR3 contains 16 residues. The CDR3 protein is CASSTGTSGRVHEQYF. DNA of the CDR3: TGTGCCAGCAGTACAGGGACTAGCGGGAGAGTCCACGAGCAGTACTTC.

A word on this clone: Other DNA sequences of this sample code for an identical CDR3. The chain couples TRBV9 to TRBJ1-1; D is uncertain. There are 13 residues in the CDR3. Between the trimmed V and J ends, which lost 3 bases and 5 bases, there was a span of 11 bases. Per germline, CDR1 SGDLS and CDR2 YYNGEE. The CDR3 region has the DNA TGTGCCAGCAGCGCCCGGGGTTCAACTGAAGCTTTCTTT. Translated: CASSARGSTEAFF.

This sequence joins TRBV27 and TRBJ2-4; D possibly corresponds to TRBD2 (5 bases). Trimming stripped 10 bases from V and 4 bases from J, with 14 bases between. From germline, CDR1 is MNHEY and CDR2 SMNVEV (reference sequence). The CDR3 consists of 13 residues. CDR3 in amino acids: CATMDGEKNIQYF. The CDR3, as DNA: TGTGCCACCATGGACGGGGAGAAAAACATTCAGTACTTC.

The rearrangement uses TRBV2 and TRBJ1-2; D ambiguous. Germline lookup yields CDR1 SNHLY and CDR2 FYNNEI. Between the trimmed V and J ends, which lost 3 bases and 3 bases, there was a span of 8 bases. The CDR3 sequence is 13 residues long. CDR3 protein: CASSDTRDYGYTF. For the CDR3, the DNA is TGTGCCAGCAGTGACACACGGGACTATGGCTACACCTTC.

The V and J genes are TRBV9 and TRBJ2-3, with no clear D. This CDR3 region has 11 residues. Trimming cost V 0 bases and J 11 bases, with 7 bases left between them. Germline CDR1 and CDR2: SGDLS and YYNGEE. The CDR3 nucleotides read TGTGCCAGCAGCGTAGACGAGAAGCAGTATTTT. Amino acid sequence: CASSVDEKQYF.

This clone was detected only once. The rearrangement uses TRBV4-1 and TRBJ1-1, with no clear D. Germline V gene data show CDR1 as MGHRA and CDR2 as YSYEKL. V was trimmed by 2 bases and J by 5 bases, leaving 9 bases between them. This CDR3 contains 13 residues. CDR3 protein: CASSQHPRTEAFF. Here the CDR3 DNA reads TGCGCCAGCAGCCAACACCCTCGGACTGAAGCTTTCTTT.

A word on this clone: The junction does not match germline at one end; this may be a read error. This chain connects TRBV29-1 to TRBJ2-7; D possibly corresponds to TRBD1 (6 bases). CDR3 length: 15 residues. Germline loops: CDR1 SQVTM, CDR2 ANQGSEA. CDR3 amino acids: CSIEGAGQGLVGQYF. The CDR3 region has the DNA TGCAGCATTGAAGGAGCAGGGCAGGGGTTGGTTGGGCAGTACTTC.

With respect to this clone: Other DNA sequences of this sample code for an identical CDR3. The rearrangement links TRBV7-9 to TRBJ1-4; TRBD1 might be the D (5 bases). There are 15 residues in the CDR3. V dropped 2 bases and J dropped 2 bases, with 9 bases sitting between them. Germline CDR1 reads SEHNR; CDR2 reads FQNEAQ (reference sequence). The CDR3 is CASSLSGPTNEKLFF. In DNA, the CDR3 is TGTGCCAGCAGCTTATCAGGGCCGACTAATGAAAAACTGTTTTTT.

This clone has only one observation. The chain uses TRBV6-5 and TRBJ1-1; 8 bases match TRBD1. This CDR3 has 14 residues. Germline V gene sequence: CDR1 MNHEY, CDR2 SVGAGI. The V and J ends lost 4 bases and 1 base, in that order; junction bases with no gene match: 2. The CDR3 region is CASSWTGTNTEAFF. CDR3 nucleotides: TGTGCCAGCAGTTGGACAGGGACGAACACTGAAGCTTTCTTT.

The table lists this clone with a count of one. Other DNA sequences in this specimen translate into the identical CDR3. This chain uses TRBV6-1 with TRBJ2-7; 8 nucleotides match TRBD2. V lost 1 base and J lost 2; bases outside the gene matches: 4. CDR1 and CDR2 from the germline V gene are MNHNS and SASEGT. The length of the CDR3 is 15 residues. The CDR3 DNA follows: TGTGCCAGCAGTGAAGGACTAGCGTTTGCCTACGAGCAGTACTTC. Amino acid sequence: CASSEGLAFAYEQYF.

The chain is built from TRBV30 and TRBJ2-4; D not resolved. The CDR3 is 12 amino acids. Germline V gives CDR1 GTSNPN, CDR2 SVGIG (reference sequence). Trimming took 0 bases from V and 14 from J, leaving 14 bases between them. The chain's CDR3 is CAWSVGTGLKYF. The CDR3 nucleotides are TGTGCCTGGAGTGTGGGAACCGGCCTTAAGTACTTC.

This clone was counted once. This same CDR3 is encoded by further DNA sequences in the sample. The rearrangement uses TRBV4-1 and TRBJ1-3; 7 bases fit TRBD1. Germline assignment: CDR1 MGHRA and CDR2 YSYEKL. V was pared by 4 bases and J by 0 bases, with 3 bases of the junction left unmatched. The CDR3 runs 15 residues. Here the CDR3 reads CASSPRDSSGNTIYF. The DNA for the CDR3 is TGCGCCAGCAGCCCTCGGGACAGCTCTGGAAACACCATATATTTT.

This chain joins TRBV27 and TRBJ2-1, with unresolved D. Trimming left V 4 bases short and J 9 bases short, with 13 bases between. The CDR3 covers 13 residues. The V gene's germline CDR1 is MNHEY and CDR2 SMNVEV (reference sequence). The CDR3 DNA sequence: TGTGCCAGCAGTTCCCTAATCGCTCGTGAGCAGTTCTTC. Translating it yields CASSSLIAREQFF.

The chain couples TRBV11-2 to TRBJ1-2; D unclear. CDR3 length equals 16 residues. Germline CDR1 and CDR2: SGHAT and FQNNGV. V gave up 1 base and J gave up 2 bases, with 14 bases separating them. For the CDR3, the DNA is TGTGCCAGCAGCTTAGTAGAGGGTCCAGCGAACTATGGCTACACCTTC. It codes for CASSLVEGPANYGYTF. The whole variable domain, filled in from reference TRBV11-2 and TRBJ1-2, reads EAGVAQSPRYKIIEKRQSVAFWCNPISGHATLYWYQQILGQGPKLLIQFQNNGVVDDSQLPKDRFSAERLKGVDSTLKIQPAKLEDSAVYLCASSLVEGPANYGYTFGSGTRLTVV.

As for this clone: Other DNA variants within this sample encode the same CDR3. The chain uses TRBV19 and TRBJ1-1; D possibly corresponds to TRBD1 (6 bases). V was shortened by 6 bases and J by 4 bases, with 9 bases between the two germline ends. The length of the CDR3 is 12 residues. Looked up from germline, CDR1 is LNHDA and CDR2 is SQIVND (reference sequence). The CDR3 DNA is TGTGCCAGTAGACAGGGAGGCACTGAAGCTTTCTTT. This gives the protein CASRQGGTEAFF. The full variable domain, rest sourced from reference TRBV19 and TRBJ1-1, is DGGITQSPKYLFRKEGQNVTLSCEQNLNHDAMYWYRQDPGQGLRLIYYSQIVNDFQKGDIAEGYSVSREKKESFPLTVTSAQKNPTAFYLCASRQGGTEAFFGQGTRLTVV.

This clone occurred a few times. The CDR3 DNA sequence: TGTGCCAACTTTGGACTAGCGGGAGGCTGGGGGTGTTTTAGTGAGCAGTTCTTC. It translates to CANFGLAGGWGCFSEQFF. The V call is TRBV9, the J call TRBJ2-1; 14 nucleotides match TRBD2. V was clipped by 9 bases and J by 9 bases; unmatched bases: 20. Germline lookup yields CDR1 SGDLS and CDR2 YYNGEE. This CDR3 contains 18 residues.

This clone was detected once. The gene calls are TRBV27 and TRBJ1-5; D gene ambiguous. This CDR3 has 15 residues. Germline V gene sequence: CDR1 MNHEY, CDR2 SMNVEV (reference sequence). V was shortened by 5 bases and J by 2 bases, with 13 bases between the two germline ends. CDR3 in amino acids: CASSPWQQGNQPQHF. DNA for the CDR3: TGTGCCAGCAGTCCCTGGCAGCAGGGCAATCAGCCCCAGCATTTT.

CDR3 nucleotides: TGTGCCAGCAGGACGCGGGAGGGCCTTGGGGAGCAGTACTTC. Its protein is CASRTREGLGEQYF. The chain is built from TRBV27 and TRBJ2-7, with 9 nucleotides matching TRBD2. Unmatched junction bases numbered 10, after V lost 6 bases and J lost 7 bases. In germline, CDR1 is MNHEY, CDR2 SMNVEV (reference sequence). The CDR3 runs 14 residues.

The chain recombines TRBV28 with TRBJ1-4; 7 bases match TRBD1. This CDR3 is 15 amino acids long. CDR1 is MDHEN and CDR2 is SYDVKM in the germline V gene. The V and J ends lost 8 bases and 5 bases, in that order; junction bases with no gene match: 11. CDR3 DNA sequence: TGTGCCAGCGTTAAAACAGGGGCCATCAATGAAAAACTGTTTTTT. Translating gives CASVKTGAINEKLFF.

V and J are TRBV10-3 and TRBJ2-6, with 8 bases identical to TRBD2. Germline V lookup: CDR1 ENHRY, CDR2 SYGVKD. Trimming at V came to 6 bases and at J to 0 bases, leaving 4 bases not matched to a gene. The CDR3 consists of 16 residues. For the CDR3, the DNA is TGTGCCATCAGAGATACTAGCGGCTCTGGGGCCAACGTCCTGACTTTC. This encodes CAIRDTSGSGANVLTF.